Described below is a single T cell receptor (beta chain) sequence and its context. This CDR3 comprises 16 residues. V trimming: 0 bases; J trimming: 7 bases; junction bases outside the gene matches: 7. Germline CDR1 reads SGHDT; CDR2 reads YYEEEE. Unique molecular identifier tags were affixed to discrete cDNA molecules. A single record per CDR3 protein comes from TCRdb applying MiXCR to the 5' RACE reads. The repertoire holds 80,000 or so distinct CDR3 sequences, with more than 10% as singletons. This specimen belongs to a study of early T cells in non-severe SARS-CoV-2 infection. The source material was whole blood. The chain has TRBV5-6 and TRBJ2-1; 10 nucleotides align to TRBD2. This sequence originates from an adult who was a healthcare worker with PCR-confirmed SARS-CoV-2 infection or an uninfected control (not recorded which). The CDR3 protein is CASSLGWSSGSNEQFF. For the CDR3, the DNA is TGTGCCAGCAGCTTGGGTTGGTCTAGCGGGAGTAATGAGCAGTTCTTC.